These T cell receptor beta chains were read from a single sample in a study of blood T cell repertoires in COVID-19. Clones were read by immunoSEQ multiplex PCR, and TCRdb kept only the in-frame ones, dropping some. The table records tens of thousands of clones, about 83% of them present only once. The sample comprised peripheral blood. These receptors were collected from a man aged 45 to 65 with COVID-19, enrolled during active disease. Each CDR3 is given with its conserved first and last residue. Each record gives: CDR3 DNA, CDR3 protein, D gene, V gene, J gene, clone size. The D gene is left open where the match is weak. Clone size is given for some rows only: seen once, a few or many times, or a class if the clone is expanded.

CDR3 DNA: TGTGCCAGCAGCCTCGCCGGGGAGGCGTCACGGCCCCAGCATTTT
CDR3 protein: CASSLAGEASRPQHF
D gene: .
V gene: TRBV7-9
J gene: TRBJ1-5
clone size: .

CDR3 DNA: TGTGCCAGCAGTTTGGGACAGGTTCTCTCGCCCCAGCATTTT
CDR3 protein: CASSLGQVLSPQHF
D gene: TRBD1
V gene: TRBV28
J gene: TRBJ1-5
clone size: .

CDR3 DNA: TGCGCCAGCCAAGGACTGGGGGGGAATGGCTACACCTTC
CDR3 protein: CASQGLGGNGYTF
D gene: .
V gene: TRBV5-1
J gene: TRBJ1-2
clone size: few

CDR3 DNA: TGTGCCAGCAGCCTCGAGACAGGGGGCGATCAGCCCCAGCATTTT
CDR3 protein: CASSLETGGDQPQHF
D gene: TRBD1
V gene: TRBV7-9
J gene: TRBJ1-5
clone size: many

CDR3 DNA: TGTGCCCTCTCGGGCCCCACTAGCGGGAGTATTAATGAGCAGTTCTTC
CDR3 protein: CALSGPTSGSINEQFF
D gene: TRBD2
V gene: TRBV10-3
J gene: TRBJ2-1
clone size: .

CDR3 DNA: TGTGCCAGCAGTGAAGCCCCCACAGGGTCCGGGGAGCTGTTTTTT
CDR3 protein: CASSEAPTGSGELFF
D gene: .
V gene: TRBV2
J gene: TRBJ2-2
clone size: .

CDR3 DNA: TGCGCCAGCAGCCCCTCCCAGGGAACTGGCGAAGCTTTCTTT
CDR3 protein: CASSPSQGTGEAFF
D gene: .
V gene: TRBV5-1
J gene: TRBJ1-1
clone size: .

CDR3 DNA: TGTGCCAGCAAACTAGCGGGAGACTCCTACGAGCAGTACTTC
CDR3 protein: CASKLAGDSYEQYF
D gene: TRBD2
V gene: TRBV7-2
J gene: TRBJ2-7
clone size: .

CDR3 DNA: TGTGCCAGCAGCCTGGGGCAGGGGTACTCCTACGAGCAGTACTTC
CDR3 protein: CASSLGQGYSYEQYF
D gene: .
V gene: TRBV7-8
J gene: TRBJ2-7
clone size: .

CDR3 DNA: TGCACCAGCAGCTCGGGACAACAAATTCTAGCGGTCCGCGCCGATGAGCAGTTCTTC
CDR3 protein: CTSSSGQQILAVRADEQFF
D gene: .
V gene: TRBV5-1
J gene: TRBJ2-1
clone size: once

CDR3 DNA: TGTGCCACCAAGTCCGGGACTTGGGGTAATCAGCCCCAGCATTTT
CDR3 protein: CATKSGTWGNQPQHF
D gene: .
V gene: TRBV2
J gene: TRBJ1-5
clone size: .

CDR3 DNA: TGTGCCAGCAAAACCGGGGCGGGGACAGATACGCAGTATTTT
CDR3 protein: CASKTGAGTDTQYF
D gene: .
V gene: TRBV7-2
J gene: TRBJ2-3
clone size: .

CDR3 DNA: TGTGCCAGCAGTCGGGGGTTAGCCCTCCACTTT
CDR3 protein: CASSRGLALHF
D gene: .
V gene: TRBV27
J gene: TRBJ1-6
clone size: .

CDR3 DNA: TGCGCCAGCAGCCCGGGACTAGCGGGAGGTACTGAGACCCAGTACTTC
CDR3 protein: CASSPGLAGGTETQYF
D gene: TRBD2
V gene: TRBV5-1
J gene: TRBJ2-5
clone size: few

CDR3 DNA: TGTGCCAGCAGCCAGTTAGCGGGAGGGCCGGAGGGGGAGACCCAGTACTTC
CDR3 protein: CASSQLAGGPEGETQYF
D gene: TRBD2
V gene: TRBV4-2
J gene: TRBJ2-5
clone size: .

CDR3 DNA: TGTGCCTGGAGTCCGGTTCGGTCTGGAAACACCATATATTTT
CDR3 protein: CAWSPVRSGNTIYF
D gene: .
V gene: TRBV30
J gene: TRBJ1-3
clone size: .

CDR3 DNA: TGTGCCAGCAGTGATAGGGGCCCTTGGCGAGGGACATACAATGAGCAGTTCTTC
CDR3 protein: CASSDRGPWRGTYNEQFF
D gene: .
V gene: TRBV2
J gene: TRBJ2-1
clone size: few

CDR3 DNA: TGCAGCGTTCGTGGGCTAGCGGGATTTGAGACCCAGTACTTC
CDR3 protein: CSVRGLAGFETQYF
D gene: TRBD2
V gene: TRBV29-1
J gene: TRBJ2-5
clone size: .

CDR3 DNA: TGTGCCTGGAGTGGGACAGGGAGTGAGCCCCAGCATTTT
CDR3 protein: CAWSGTGSEPQHF
D gene: TRBD1
V gene: TRBV30
J gene: TRBJ1-5
clone size: .

CDR3 DNA: TGTGCCAGCAGCCGGGACAGTAACCAAGAGACCCAGTACTTC
CDR3 protein: CASSRDSNQETQYF
D gene: TRBD1
V gene: TRBV5-4
J gene: TRBJ2-5
clone size: .

CDR3 DNA: TGTGCCAGCAGCCTTTCGGGGGGGACCGTCACTGAAGCTTTCTTT
CDR3 protein: CASSLSGGTVTEAFF
D gene: .
V gene: TRBV7-2
J gene: TRBJ1-1
clone size: .

CDR3 DNA: TGCAGCGCACAAAAAGGGACAGGAGCAGGAAACACCATATATTTT
CDR3 protein: CSAQKGTGAGNTIYF
D gene: TRBD1
V gene: TRBV29-1
J gene: TRBJ1-3
clone size: .

CDR3 DNA: TGTGCCAGCAGCGGGATAAGTACAGATACGCAGTATTTT
CDR3 protein: CASSGISTDTQYF
D gene: .
V gene: TRBV28
J gene: TRBJ2-3
clone size: .

CDR3 DNA: TGTGCCAGCAGTTCACTCCTTCTGGCAGGGCGGGAGACCCAGTACTTC
CDR3 protein: CASSSLLLAGRETQYF
D gene: .
V gene: TRBV6-5
J gene: TRBJ2-5
clone size: .

CDR3 DNA: TGCGCCAGCAGCCAAGATCCTGTGACAGGGCTTCAGCCCCAGCATTTT
CDR3 protein: CASSQDPVTGLQPQHF
D gene: TRBD1
V gene: TRBV4-1
J gene: TRBJ1-5
clone size: .

CDR3 DNA: TGTGCCAGCAGTTACGCTAACACAGATACGCAGTATTTT
CDR3 protein: CASSYANTDTQYF
D gene: .
V gene: TRBV6-5
J gene: TRBJ2-3
clone size: .

CDR3 DNA: TGCGCCAGCAGCCTCGCAGGGAAGGGTTACGAGCAGTACTTC
CDR3 protein: CASSLAGKGYEQYF
D gene: .
V gene: TRBV5-1
J gene: TRBJ2-7
clone size: .

CDR3 DNA: TGTGCCAGCAGCTTAGGGTGGACTAACAAAGAGACCCAGTACTTC
CDR3 protein: CASSLGWTNKETQYF
D gene: .
V gene: TRBV7-2
J gene: TRBJ2-5
clone size: .

CDR3 DNA: TGCAGTGCTCTAAGGAGCTACGAGCAGTACTTC
CDR3 protein: CSALRSYEQYF
D gene: .
V gene: TRBV20-1
J gene: TRBJ2-7
clone size: .

CDR3 DNA: TGTGCCAGCAGTTTATCTACCTTGAACACCGGGGAGCTGTTTTTT
CDR3 protein: CASSLSTLNTGELFF
D gene: .
V gene: TRBV28
J gene: TRBJ2-2
clone size: .

CDR3 DNA: TGTGCCAGCAGCTTAGGGGGAGGGAGCAAAGAGACCCAGTACTTC
CDR3 protein: CASSLGGGSKETQYF
D gene: TRBD2
V gene: TRBV7-2
J gene: TRBJ2-5
clone size: .

CDR3 DNA: TGTGCCAGCAGCTTGAGACAGGGACTGGGCGGGGAGCTGTTTTTT
CDR3 protein: CASSLRQGLGGELFF
D gene: .
V gene: TRBV27
J gene: TRBJ2-2
clone size: .

CDR3 DNA: TGTGCCAGCAGACAGGGACGGGAGGGAGAGCAGTACTTC
CDR3 protein: CASRQGREGEQYF
D gene: TRBD2
V gene: TRBV6-5
J gene: TRBJ2-7
clone size: .

CDR3 DNA: TGTGCCAGCAGCGTAGGGAGGGGACTAGCGGGAGTTCAAGAGACCCAGTACTTC
CDR3 protein: CASSVGRGLAGVQETQYF
D gene: TRBD2
V gene: TRBV9
J gene: TRBJ2-5
clone size: .

CDR3 DNA: TGTGCCAGCAGGGCCGACAGGGCGGGGGGCTACACCTTC
CDR3 protein: CASRADRAGGYTF
D gene: TRBD1
V gene: TRBV6-5
J gene: TRBJ1-2
clone size: .

CDR3 DNA: TGCAGTGCTGGCAACGAGCAGTACTTC
CDR3 protein: CSAGNEQYF
D gene: .
V gene: TRBV20-1
J gene: TRBJ2-7
clone size: .

CDR3 DNA: TGTGCCAGCAGCAGAGACAGGGGGACAGGCACCGGGGAGCTGTTTTTT
CDR3 protein: CASSRDRGTGTGELFF
D gene: TRBD1
V gene: TRBV7-3
J gene: TRBJ2-2
clone size: .

CDR3 DNA: TGTGCCAGCAGCCAAGTGCGCGGCGATGAGCAGTTCTTC
CDR3 protein: CASSQVRGDEQFF
D gene: .
V gene: TRBV14
J gene: TRBJ2-1
clone size: .

CDR3 DNA: TGTGCCAGCAGCTTGTGGACAGGGGTTGCCGAGCAGTACTTC
CDR3 protein: CASSLWTGVAEQYF
D gene: TRBD1
V gene: TRBV5-6
J gene: TRBJ2-7
clone size: few

CDR3 DNA: TGTGCCAGTAGTACCCTCACGGGGGGAGAGACCCAGTACTTC
CDR3 protein: CASSTLTGGETQYF
D gene: TRBD2
V gene: TRBV19
J gene: TRBJ2-5
clone size: .

CDR3 DNA: TGTGCCAGCAGGATAGGGGGCACAGATACGCAGTATTTT
CDR3 protein: CASRIGGTDTQYF
D gene: .
V gene: TRBV6-5
J gene: TRBJ2-3
clone size: once

CDR3 DNA: TGTGCCAGCAGCTTAGATCAAATGAACACTGAAGCTTTCTTT
CDR3 protein: CASSLDQMNTEAFF
D gene: .
V gene: TRBV7-2
J gene: TRBJ1-1
clone size: .

CDR3 DNA: TGTGCCAGTAGTATTAACAGCCCTCCCGCCCCGAACACCGGGGAGCTGTTTTTT
CDR3 protein: CASSINSPPAPNTGELFF
D gene: .
V gene: TRBV19
J gene: TRBJ2-2
clone size: once

CDR3 DNA: TGTGCCAGCAGCGCAGGGGGCGGCTCACCCCTCCACTTT
CDR3 protein: CASSAGGGSPLHF
D gene: TRBD1
V gene: TRBV7-2
J gene: TRBJ1-6
clone size: .

CDR3 DNA: TGTGCCAGCAGCCTCCTGGGGGGAAGCTCCTACGAGCAGTACTTC
CDR3 protein: CASSLLGGSSYEQYF
D gene: .
V gene: TRBV6-2/TRBV6-3
J gene: TRBJ2-7
clone size: .

CDR3 DNA: TGTGCCAGCAGTGAAGTAGCCAACGAGCAGTACTTC
CDR3 protein: CASSEVANEQYF
D gene: .
V gene: TRBV2
J gene: TRBJ2-7
clone size: .

CDR3 DNA: TGTGCCTGGGGACTAGCGGGGGGCTCTGGGGCCAACGTCCTGACTTTC
CDR3 protein: CAWGLAGGSGANVLTF
D gene: TRBD2
V gene: TRBV30
J gene: TRBJ2-6
clone size: .